The 15 T cell receptor beta chains below come from one sample, sequenced in a study of cytomegalovirus exposure and HLA in healthy donors. Both 60 Vbeta primers and 13 Jbeta primers went into the PCR. Assay: immunoSEQ multiplex PCR; the TCRdb copy retains only in-frame clones and omits some. The sample lists 220,000 or so clones; about 74% were seen once. The sequenced material came from PBMCs. The source of these receptors is a woman in her 30s in good health and CMV-seronegative.

This clone was seen only once. The chain employs TRBV11-2 and TRBJ1-2; no reliable D call. Trimming shortened V by 4 bases and J by 6 bases, and 18 bases separated the two germline ends. Germline loops: CDR1 SGHAT, CDR2 FQNNGV. The CDR3 is made up of 15 amino acids. As DNA, the CDR3 is TGTGCCAGCAGCTCCGTACGGGGAGGTGGGGATGGCTACACCTTC. This encodes CASSSVRGGGDGYTF.

V usage is TRBV28 and J usage is TRBJ1-5; D not resolved. Trimming removed 4 bases at V and 9 bases at J, with 19 bases between. The germline CDR1 and CDR2 sequences are MDHEN and SYDVKM. CDR3 length: 15 residues. The CDR3 DNA reads TGTGCCAGCAGTTCACCCCCTTCGCGCCAACGGCCCCAGCATTTT. This sequence encodes CASSSPPSRQRPQHF.

The chain has TRBV1 and TRBJ2-7; the table gives TRBD2 as D, unverified against the DNA. TRBV1 is deemed a pseudogene. The CDR3 has 16 residues. CDR3 DNA: TGCACCAGCAGCCAAGTAAGCGGGAGGCAACACTACGGGCAGTACTTC. This encodes CTSSQVSGRQHYGQYF.

V and J are TRBV6-5 and TRBJ1-4; D is uncertain. There are 14 residues in the CDR3. Germline loops: CDR1 MNHEY, CDR2 SVGAGI. Trimming pared 0 bases from V and 8 bases from J, leaving 10 bases between. The CDR3 DNA reads TGTGCCAGCAGTTACTCGGAGGGTGGCGAAAAACTGTTTTTT. Translated: CASSYSEGGEKLFF.

Turning to this clone: Compared with germline, one end of the junction differs, possibly owing to a read error. This chain connects TRBV30 to TRBJ1-2, with TRBD1 as a possible D gene (5 bases). This CDR3 contains 13 residues. Germline assignment: CDR1 GTSNPN and CDR2 SVGIG (reference sequence). CDR3 DNA sequence: TGTGCCTGGAGTGTCCAGGGAAGCTATGGCTACTCCTTC. This translates into CAWSVQGSYGYSF. The full variable domain, in which reference TRBV30 and TRBJ1-2 provide the parts outside the CDR3, is SQTIHQWPATLVQPVGSPLSLECTVEGTSNPNLYWYRQAAGRGLQLLFYSVGIGQISSEVPQNLSASRPQDRQFILSSKKLLLSDSGFYLCAWSVQGSYGYSFGSGTRLTVV.

This sequence joins TRBV6-4 and TRBJ2-1; 11 bases fit TRBD2. CDR1 and CDR2 (germline): MRHNA, SNTAGT. V trimming: 6 bases; J trimming: 5 bases; junction bases outside the gene matches: 6. The CDR3 consists of 15 residues. CDR3 region: CASSVSGGGNNEQFF. The DNA of the CDR3 is TGTGCCAGCAGCGTTAGCGGGGGGGGAAACAATGAGCAGTTCTTC.

The chain combines TRBV5-1 with TRBJ1-1, with D maybe TRBD1 (6 bases). Germline CDR1 reads SGHRS; CDR2 reads YFSETQ. Deletions cut 0 bases from V and 1 base from J, with 10 bases between. CDR3 length equals 15 residues. CDR3 loop: CASSLEGHRNTEAFF. CDR3 DNA sequence: TGCGCCAGCAGCTTGGAGGGACACCGGAACACTGAAGCTTTCTTT.

The V gene is TRBV6-5, the J gene TRBJ2-3, with 8 bases identical to TRBD2. Losses at the gene ends were 4 bases for V and 1 base for J; bases not matched to a gene: 7. The CDR3 length is 16 residues. The V gene's germline CDR1 is MNHEY and CDR2 SVGAGI. CDR3 DNA sequence: TGTGCCAGCAGTTTCCCAGGTAGCGGGGGCACAGATACGCAGTATTTT. It is translated as CASSFPGSGGTDTQYF.

This chain connects TRBV5-4 to TRBJ2-4; 12 bases align to TRBD2. J lost 7 bases, V lost 5 bases, and 7 bases had no gene match. The CDR3 is 15 amino acids. CDR1 is SGHNT and CDR2 is YYREEE in the germline V gene (reference sequence). CDR3 sequence: CASSFRLAGENIQYF. CDR3 nucleotide sequence: TGTGCCAGCAGTTTTAGACTAGCGGGAGAGAACATTCAGTACTTC.

The chain recombines TRBV11-2 with TRBJ2-2; TRBD2 might be the D (6 bases). V was cut by 5 bases and J by 4 bases, with 17 bases left in between. CDR3 length equals 16 residues. CDR1 is SGHAT, CDR2 FQNNGV, per germline. The CDR3 protein is CASSPPGLGGTGELFF. CDR3 nucleotides: TGTGCCAGCAGCCCGCCGGGACTCGGAGGCACCGGGGAGCTGTTTTTT.

The chain employs TRBV12-5 and TRBJ2-7; D is possibly TRBD1 (5 bases). The CDR3 contains 16 residues. V dropped 7 bases and J dropped 3 bases, with 22 bases sitting between them. Germline V CDR1 and CDR2: LGHNT, FRNRAP. CDR3 DNA: TGTGCTAGTGTCGCCCTTCAGACAAGGGGCCTCTACGAGCAGTACTTC. Translated, it gives CASVALQTRGLYEQYF.

This clone occurred once. J is TRBJ2-1 and V is TRBV13; TRBD1 aligns across 10 bases. The CDR3 extends over 16 amino acids. The germline V gene has CDR1 PRHDT and CDR2 FYEKMQ (reference sequence). With V trimmed by 5 bases and J by 1 base, 5 bases remained unmatched. This chain's CDR3 is CASSLPGQGSYNEQFF. In DNA form, the CDR3 reads TGTGCCAGCAGCCTACCGGGACAGGGGTCCTACAATGAGCAGTTCTTC.

This chain links TRBV7-8 with TRBJ1-4; D unresolved. The V end was cut by 2 bases, the J end by 2 bases, with 9 bases between. The CDR3 contains 15 residues. Per germline, CDR1 SGHVS and CDR2 FQNEAQ. The DNA for the CDR3 is TGTGCCAGCAGCTTATCCGAGGTGACTAATGAAAAACTGTTTTTT. The encoded protein is CASSLSEVTNEKLFF.

This clone was observed a handful of times. The CDR3 DNA reads TGTGCCAGCAGGTTGACAGGGTCGGGAAACACCATATATTTT. Encoded protein: CASRLTGSGNTIYF. V usage is TRBV5-5 and J usage is TRBJ1-3; TRBD1 aligns across 7 bases. The CDR3 runs to 14 residues. Per the germline V gene, CDR1 is SGHKS and CDR2 is YYEKEE (reference sequence). Germline trimming cut 5 bases from V and 4 bases from J; bases unmatched to any gene: 6.

V is TRBV11-3 and J is TRBJ2-1; D unclear. The V and J ends lost 3 bases and 7 bases respectively, with 10 bases between them. The germline V gene has CDR1 SGHNT and CDR2 YENEEA. The CDR3 contains 13 residues. CDR3 DNA sequence: TGTGCCAGCAGCTTTGCTTCTAGTAATGAGCAGTTCTTC. Its protein is CASSFASSNEQFF.